A single sample gave rise to the 11 T cell receptor beta chains below, sequenced in a study of shared clonotypes between healthy human individuals. Assay used: immunoSEQ multiplex PCR; TCRdb lists only in-frame clones, some missing. The sample includes about 2.5 million clones, under 95% of them seen just once. The sample taken for sequencing was naive CD4+ T cells from PBMCs. The subset is: CD45RA+ positively selected. The source is a man younger than 30 in good health. Some clones in this sample may be carry-over from other donors' samples.

The V and J genes are TRBV6-6 and TRBJ2-2; 7 bases map to TRBD1. CDR1 is MNHNY and CDR2 is SVGAGI in the germline V gene (reference sequence). The ends lost 2 bases at V and 4 bases at J; junction bases unmatched: 7. The CDR3 spans 16 residues. The CDR3 nucleotides read TGTGCCAGCAGTTACATACAGGGGTTTGGCACCGGGGAGCTGTTTTTT. Translation: CASSYIQGFGTGELFF.

This clone occurred once. The chain links TRBV5-4 to TRBJ2-3; D may be TRBD1 or TRBD2 (5 bases each). V was cut by 4 bases and J by 6 bases, with 12 bases left in between. Looked up from germline, CDR1 is SGHNT and CDR2 is YYREEE (reference sequence). The CDR3 extends over 13 amino acids. This chain's CDR3 is CASSLRDGDTQYF. The CDR3 DNA follows: TGTGCCAGCAGCCTCCGGGACGGTGATACGCAGTATTTT.

The V gene is TRBV7-9, the J gene TRBJ2-1; D is possibly TRBD1 or TRBD2 (5 bases each). Germline CDR1 and CDR2: SEHNR and FQNEAQ (reference sequence). Trimming shortened V by 3 bases and J by 8 bases, and 14 bases separated the two germline ends. CDR3 length equals 14 residues. CDR3 region: CASSFWDQRHEQFF. Here the CDR3 DNA reads TGTGCCAGCAGCTTTTGGGACCAGCGGCATGAGCAGTTCTTC.

J is TRBJ2-5 and V is TRBV7-2, with D possibly being TRBD2 (6 bases). Germline CDR1 is SGHTA and CDR2 is FQGNSA. Trimming shortened V by 7 bases and J by 4 bases, and 19 bases separated the two germline ends. CDR3 length: 15 residues. The chain's CDR3 is CASKLGGVGGETQYF. Written as DNA, the CDR3 is TGTGCCAGCAAACTTGGAGGGGTTGGGGGAGAGACCCAGTACTTC.

Here the CDR3 reads CASSLVGQRYNEQFF. DNA of the CDR3: TGTGCCAGCAGCTTAGTGGGCCAGCGGTACAATGAGCAGTTCTTC. The chain carries TRBV7-9 and TRBJ2-1; possibly TRBD2 for D (5 bases). Germline CDR1 SEHNR, CDR2 FQNEAQ (reference sequence). The CDR3 is 15 residues long. V was shortened by 1 base and J by 4 bases, with 11 bases between the two germline ends.

The CDR3 coding sequence is TGTGCCAGCAGCCGATCGACAGGGTTAATGGGACAAAACTATGGCTACACCTTC. Translating gives CASSRSTGLMGQNYGYTF. V usage is TRBV11-2 and J usage is TRBJ1-2, with 7 bases that match TRBD1. The V gene end was trimmed by 5 bases and the J gene end by 2 bases; junction bases not matched to a gene: 17. CDR1 is SGHAT, CDR2 FQNNGV, per germline. The CDR3 has 18 amino acids.

The J gene is TRBJ2-6, the V gene TRBV27; 12 positions agree with TRBD2. J gave up 0 bases and V 6 bases, and 3 bases lay outside the gene matches. CDR1 MNHEY and CDR2 SMNVEV come from the germline V gene (reference sequence). CDR3 size: 17 residues. The CDR3 DNA reads TGTGCCAGCAGGAGGACTAGCGGGGTCTCTGGGGCCAACGTCCTGACTTTC. The encoded protein is CASRRTSGVSGANVLTF.

This clone has a single count. The chain is built from TRBV2 and TRBJ1-1; D is ambiguous. V dropped 8 bases and J dropped 9 bases, with 19 bases sitting between them. Germline values: CDR1 SNHLY, CDR2 FYNNEI. This CDR3 region has 13 residues. The CDR3 DNA is TGTGCCAGCGGGTACTCTGAGATTCCGAAAGCTTTCTTT. This codes for CASGYSEIPKAFF.

The chain employs TRBV6-1 and TRBJ1-3; 11 bases align to TRBD1. CDR1 MNHNS and CDR2 SASEGT come from the germline V gene. The CDR3 sequence is 18 residues long. J gave up 0 bases and V 1 base, and 5 bases lay outside the gene matches. In nucleotides, the CDR3 is TGTGCCAGCAGTGAAGATCTGGGACAGGGGGACTCTGGAAACACCATATATTTT. Amino acids: CASSEDLGQGDSGNTIYF.

Points on this clone: This CDR3 is also generated by other DNA sequences in the sample. The chain joins TRBV28 to TRBJ1-2; D gene ambiguous. CDR1 and CDR2 from the germline V gene are MDHEN and SYDVKM. Trimming removed 2 bases at V and 4 bases at J, with 5 bases between. This CDR3 is 12 amino acids long. The CDR3 DNA reads TGTGCCAGCAGTTTACGCCTCTATGGCTACACCTTC. Its protein product is CASSLRLYGYTF.

The chain joins TRBV18 to TRBJ2-2; D assignment may be TRBD1 or TRBD2 (5 bases each). V lost 2 bases and J 0 bases, leaving 10 bases between the germline ends. The germline V gene encodes CDR1 KGHSH and CDR2 LQKENI. CDR3 size: 16 residues. Here the CDR3 DNA reads TGTGCCAGCTCACCATTTCTGGGGGCGAACACCGGGGAGCTGTTTTTT. Translated, it gives CASSPFLGANTGELFF.